This T cell receptor beta chain was recorded in a study of neoadjuvant anti-PD-1 for oral cavity cancer. Measured with immunoSEQ multiplex PCR; TCRdb has only the in-frame clones, and not every one. The repertoire has tens of thousands of clones, over 70% of them found once; the top ten carry about 3.7%. Stage II-IVA oral cavity squamous cell carcinoma was new and untreated by systemic or radiation therapy. Cohort: HPV-negative, locally advanced oral cavity squamous cell carcinoma patients. Concerning this clone: Its antigen is not identified.

General observations from the study: Treg/Th17 ratio rose with pretreatment blood and fell with post-treatment tumor TCRbeta clonality.

Germline CDR1 WNHNN, CDR2 SYGVQD (reference sequence). The V and J ends lost 6 bases and 0 bases respectively, with 8 bases between them. The CDR3 covers 13 residues. Sequences were derived from PBMCs, sampled before nivolumab (anti-PD-1) treatment. This sequence joins TRBV10-1 and TRBJ1-1; D call uncertain. This sequence originates from a person aged 35-79 years with oral cavity squamous cell carcinoma. CDR3 protein: CASRSVLNTEAFF. CDR3 in DNA: TGCGCCAGCAGGTCCGTCCTGAACACTGAAGCTTTCTTT.